Here is one TCR beta chain with its context. What it recognizes is unknown. The CDR3 has 15 residues. Per germline, CDR1 SGHVS and CDR2 FQNEAQ. V gave up 5 bases and J gave up 4 bases; unmatched junction bases: 6. Sequenced by immunoSEQ multiplex PCR; TCRdb stores in-frame clones only, minus some. The table records several thousand clones, approximately 83% of them present only once. The data derive from a study of immune evolution from preneoplasia to lung adenocarcinoma. Whole-study context: HLA loss of heterozygosity: about 7% AIS, around 16% MIA, about 31% ADC, none AAH.

General study findings and limits: Later-stage lesions appeared to have more T cells, more diversity, less clonality. From normal lung to invasive adenocarcinoma, top clone frequencies appeared to decrease.

Each case's diagnosis was confirmed by two pathologists on H&E. The rearrangement joins TRBV7-8 to TRBJ2-1; TRBD2 matches 9 bases. The source material was FFPE atypical adenomatous hyperplasia tissue from the lung. Subset specified: atypical adenomatous hyperplasia (AAH), lung preneoplasia. This TCR was sampled from a person aged 70 to 85 with lung adenocarcinoma. The CDR3 region is CASSGITSGYNEQFF. The DNA of the CDR3 is TGTGCCAGCAGCGGCATCACTAGCGGGTACAATGAGCAGTTCTTC.